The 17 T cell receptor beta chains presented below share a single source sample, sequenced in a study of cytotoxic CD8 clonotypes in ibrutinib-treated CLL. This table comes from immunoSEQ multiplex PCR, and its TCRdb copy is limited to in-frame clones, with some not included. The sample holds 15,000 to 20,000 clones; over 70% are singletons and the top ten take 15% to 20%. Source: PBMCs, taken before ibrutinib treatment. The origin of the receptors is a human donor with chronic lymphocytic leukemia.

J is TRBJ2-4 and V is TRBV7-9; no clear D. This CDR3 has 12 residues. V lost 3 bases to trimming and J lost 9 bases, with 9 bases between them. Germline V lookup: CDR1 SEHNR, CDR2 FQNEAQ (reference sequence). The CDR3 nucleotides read TGTGCCAGCAGCTTGGATAGCAGCATTCAGTACTTC. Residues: CASSLDSSIQYF.

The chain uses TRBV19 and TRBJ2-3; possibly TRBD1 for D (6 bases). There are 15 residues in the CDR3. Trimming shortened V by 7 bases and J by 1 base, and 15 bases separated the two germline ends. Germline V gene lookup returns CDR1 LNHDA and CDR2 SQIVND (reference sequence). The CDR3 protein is CASNPQGFGTDTQYF. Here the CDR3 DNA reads TGTGCCAGTAACCCACAGGGTTTCGGCACAGATACGCAGTATTTT.

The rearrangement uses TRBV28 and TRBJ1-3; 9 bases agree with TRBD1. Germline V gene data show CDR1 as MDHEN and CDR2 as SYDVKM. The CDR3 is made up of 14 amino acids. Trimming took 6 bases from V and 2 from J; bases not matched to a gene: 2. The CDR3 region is CASSRDRAGNTIYF. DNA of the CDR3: TGTGCCAGCAGCCGGGACAGGGCTGGAAACACCATATATTTT. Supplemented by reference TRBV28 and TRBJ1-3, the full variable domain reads DVKVTQSSRYLVKRTGEKVFLECVQDMDHENMFWYRQDPGLGLRLIYFSYDVKMKEKGDIPEGYSVSREKKERFSLILESASTNQTSMYLCASSRDRAGNTIYFGEGSWLTVV.

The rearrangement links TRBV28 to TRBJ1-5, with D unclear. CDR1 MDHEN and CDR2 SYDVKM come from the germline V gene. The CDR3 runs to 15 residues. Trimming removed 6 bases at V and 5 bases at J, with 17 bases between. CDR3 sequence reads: CASRVTKALDQPQHF. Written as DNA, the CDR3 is TGTGCCAGCAGGGTAACCAAGGCGCTGGATCAGCCCCAGCATTTT.

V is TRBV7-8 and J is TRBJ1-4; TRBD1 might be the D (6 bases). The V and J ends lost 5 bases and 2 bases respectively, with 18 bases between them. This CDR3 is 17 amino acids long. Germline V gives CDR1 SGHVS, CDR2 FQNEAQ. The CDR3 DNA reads TGTGCCAGCAGCACCGGACAGACCATTGCCACTAATGAAAAACTGTTTTTT. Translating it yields CASSTGQTIATNEKLFF.

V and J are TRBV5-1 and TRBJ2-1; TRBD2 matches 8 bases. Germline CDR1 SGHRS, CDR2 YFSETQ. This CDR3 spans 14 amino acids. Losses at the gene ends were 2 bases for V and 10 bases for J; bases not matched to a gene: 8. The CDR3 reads CASSFSAGAFEQFF. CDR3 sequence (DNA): TGCGCCAGCAGCTTCTCAGCGGGGGCTTTCGAGCAGTTCTTC. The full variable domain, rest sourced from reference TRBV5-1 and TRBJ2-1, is KAGVTQTPRYLIKTRGQQVTLSCSPISGHRSVSWYQQTPGQGLQFLFEYFSETQRNKGNFPGRFSGRQFSNSRSEMNVSTLELGDSALYLCASSFSAGAFEQFFGPGTRLTVL.

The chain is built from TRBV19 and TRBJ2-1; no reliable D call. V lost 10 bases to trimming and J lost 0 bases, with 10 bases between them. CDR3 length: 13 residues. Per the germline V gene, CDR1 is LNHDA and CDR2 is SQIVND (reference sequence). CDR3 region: CATRTGSYNEQFF. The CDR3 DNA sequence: TGTGCCACCCGTACTGGCTCCTACAATGAGCAGTTCTTC.

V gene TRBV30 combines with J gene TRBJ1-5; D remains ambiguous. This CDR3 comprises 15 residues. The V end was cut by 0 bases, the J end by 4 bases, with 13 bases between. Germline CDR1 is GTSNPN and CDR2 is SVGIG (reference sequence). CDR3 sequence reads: CAWSVGPSLNQPQHF. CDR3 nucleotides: TGTGCCTGGAGTGTTGGGCCTAGTTTAAATCAGCCCCAGCATTTT.

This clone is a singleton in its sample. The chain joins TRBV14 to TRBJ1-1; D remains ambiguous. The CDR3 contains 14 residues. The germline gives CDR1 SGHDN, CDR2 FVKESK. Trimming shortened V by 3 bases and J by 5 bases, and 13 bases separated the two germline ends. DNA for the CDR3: TGTGCCAGCAGCCAGTCTCTGAAGAGTACTGAAGCTTTCTTT. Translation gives CASSQSLKSTEAFF. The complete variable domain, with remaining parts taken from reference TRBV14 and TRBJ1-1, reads EAGVTQFPSHSVIEKGQTVTLRCDPISGHDNLYWYRRVMGKEIKFLLHFVKESKQDESGMPNNRFLAERTGGTYSTLKVQPAELEDSGVYFCASSQSLKSTEAFFGQGTRLTVV.

CDR3 sequence reads: CASSFTQGTDTQYF. In DNA, the CDR3 is TGTGCCAGCAGCTTTACCCAGGGGACAGATACGCAGTATTTT. The rearrangement joins TRBV28 to TRBJ2-3; perhaps TRBD1 as D (6 bases). This CDR3 is built from 14 residues. V lost 6 bases and J 3 bases, leaving 13 bases between the germline ends. Germline CDR1 and CDR2: MDHEN and SYDVKM.

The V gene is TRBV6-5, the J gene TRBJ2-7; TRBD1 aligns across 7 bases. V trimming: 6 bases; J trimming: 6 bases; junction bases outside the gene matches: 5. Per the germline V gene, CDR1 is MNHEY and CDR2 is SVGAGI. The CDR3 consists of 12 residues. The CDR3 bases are TGTGCCAGCAGCAGCTGGGACAGCGAGCAGTACTTC. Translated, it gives CASSSWDSEQYF.

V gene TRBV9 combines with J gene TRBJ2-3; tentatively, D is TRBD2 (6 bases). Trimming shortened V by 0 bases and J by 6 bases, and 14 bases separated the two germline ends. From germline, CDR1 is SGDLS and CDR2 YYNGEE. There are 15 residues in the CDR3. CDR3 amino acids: CASSVGVSGPDTQYF. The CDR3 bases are TGTGCCAGCAGCGTAGGTGTTAGCGGTCCCGATACGCAGTATTTT.

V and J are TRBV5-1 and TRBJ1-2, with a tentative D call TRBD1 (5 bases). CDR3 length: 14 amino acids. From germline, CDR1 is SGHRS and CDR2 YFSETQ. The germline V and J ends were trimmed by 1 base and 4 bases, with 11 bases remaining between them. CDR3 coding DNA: TGCGCCAGCAGCTTGCCCGGGGCCGGCTATGGCTACACCTTC. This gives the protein CASSLPGAGYGYTF.

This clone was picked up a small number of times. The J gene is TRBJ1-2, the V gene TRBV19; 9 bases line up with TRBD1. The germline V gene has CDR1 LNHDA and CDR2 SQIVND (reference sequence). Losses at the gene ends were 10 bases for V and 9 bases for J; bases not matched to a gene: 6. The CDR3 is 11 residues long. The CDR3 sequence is CATRTGERYTF. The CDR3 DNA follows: TGTGCCACCCGGACAGGGGAACGCTACACCTTC. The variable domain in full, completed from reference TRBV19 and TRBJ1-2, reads DGGITQSPKYLFRKEGQNVTLSCEQNLNHDAMYWYRQDPGQGLRLIYYSQIVNDFQKGDIAEGYSVSREKKESFPLTVTSAQKNPTAFYLCATRTGERYTFGSGTRLTVV.

CDR3 amino acids: CASSSIAGANVLTF. The CDR3 DNA follows: TGTGCCAGCAGTTCCATCGCTGGGGCCAACGTCCTGACTTTC. The chain recombines TRBV27 with TRBJ2-6; D call uncertain. Germline V gene sequence: CDR1 MNHEY, CDR2 SMNVEV (reference sequence). Deletions cut 4 bases from V and 2 bases from J, with 6 bases between. The CDR3 totals 14 residues.

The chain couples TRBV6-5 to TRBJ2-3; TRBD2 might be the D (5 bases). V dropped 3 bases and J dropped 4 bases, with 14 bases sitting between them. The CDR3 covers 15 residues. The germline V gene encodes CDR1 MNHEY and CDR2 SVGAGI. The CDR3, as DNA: TGTGCCAGCAGTTATACAGAGGGTAGGGCAGATACGCAGTATTTT. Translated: CASSYTEGRADTQYF.

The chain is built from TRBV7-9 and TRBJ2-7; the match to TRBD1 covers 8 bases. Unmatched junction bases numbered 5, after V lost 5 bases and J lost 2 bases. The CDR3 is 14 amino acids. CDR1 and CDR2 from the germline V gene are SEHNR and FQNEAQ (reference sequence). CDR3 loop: CASSKPGQAYEQYF. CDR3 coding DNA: TGTGCCAGCAGCAAACCGGGACAGGCCTACGAGCAGTACTTC.